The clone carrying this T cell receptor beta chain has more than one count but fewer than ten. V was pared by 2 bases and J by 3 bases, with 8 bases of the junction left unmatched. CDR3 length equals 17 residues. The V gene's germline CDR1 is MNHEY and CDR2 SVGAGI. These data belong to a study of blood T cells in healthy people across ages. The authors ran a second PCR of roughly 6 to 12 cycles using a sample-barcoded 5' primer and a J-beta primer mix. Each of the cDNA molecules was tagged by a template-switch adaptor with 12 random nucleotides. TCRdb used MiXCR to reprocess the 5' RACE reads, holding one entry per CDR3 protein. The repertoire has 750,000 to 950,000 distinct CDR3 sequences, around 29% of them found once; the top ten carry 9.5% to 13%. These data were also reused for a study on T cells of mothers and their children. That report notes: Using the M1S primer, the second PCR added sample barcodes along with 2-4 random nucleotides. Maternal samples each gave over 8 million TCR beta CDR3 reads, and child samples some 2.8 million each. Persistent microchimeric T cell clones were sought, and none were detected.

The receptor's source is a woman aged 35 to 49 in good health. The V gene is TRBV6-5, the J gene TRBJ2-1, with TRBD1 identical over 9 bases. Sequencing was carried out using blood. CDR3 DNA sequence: TGTGCCAGCAGTTACAAGACAGGGGGGGAACTCTACAATGAGCAGTTCTTC. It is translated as CASSYKTGGELYNEQFF.